The subject of this entry is one T cell receptor (beta chain). Its target is unknown. Between the trimmed V and J ends, which lost 7 bases and 4 bases, there was a span of 11 bases. CDR1 and CDR2 (germline): LNHDA, SQIVND (reference sequence). The CDR3 loop spans 13 amino acids. The data were taken from a study of OX40 agonist ivuxolimab in advanced cancers. Study-level points and caveats: Also showing low normalized T-cell clonal expansion were some of the nonresponders.

Produced via immunoSEQ multiplex PCR; TCRdb's table is partial and in-frame only. This sample has tens of thousands of clones, with over 70% found just once. The chain has TRBV19 and TRBJ1-5; no firm D call. The sequence derives from an adult with an advanced solid tumor such as melanoma, head and neck, liver or kidney cancer. This sample comprised CD4+ or CD8+ T cells sorted from blood, obtained in a trial of the OX40 agonist ivuxolimab. The CDR3 region has the DNA TGTGCCAGTACCCCACAAATAAATCAGCCCCAGCATTTT. The encoded protein is CASTPQINQPQHF.